This T cell receptor (beta chain) was captured by sequencing in a study of cytomegalovirus exposure and HLA in healthy donors. Study background: Genetic ancestry analysis placed about 80% of the 400 or so donors that were genotyped in the Caucasian-associated cluster.

This clone showed up just a few times. Its antigen remains unidentified. With 60 Vbeta and 13 Jbeta primers, the PCR was carried out. Libraries were prepared by immunoSEQ multiplex PCR; TCRdb keeps only in-frame clonotypes and omits some of them. Of fewer than 250,000 clones in the sample, approximately 79% are singletons; the top ten hold 1.6%. Donors likely had unrecorded immune exposures despite being nominally healthy when sampled. Study findings and constraints: A later analysis found TCR association rates differed by HLA locus, highest for DRB1 and lowest for HLA-C. A missense DCLRE1C variant was associated with V- and J-gene trimming of TCR beta chains in a later analysis, and an independent cohort replicated the association.

The clonotype comes from a woman under 30 in good health and CMV-seronegative. Sequenced: PBMCs.

The CDR3: CASSRTGGNEKLFF. For the CDR3, the DNA is TGTGCCAGCAGTCGGACAGGGGGCAACGAAAAACTGTTTTTT. The chain links TRBV28 to TRBJ1-4; 11 nucleotides match TRBD1. This CDR3 spans 14 amino acids. From germline, CDR1 is MDHEN and CDR2 SYDVKM. Trimming cost V 5 bases and J 8 bases; bases outside gene matches: 4.